These 17 T cell receptor beta chains were all obtained from the same sample, sequenced in a study of blood T cell repertoires in COVID-19. TCRdb keeps only in-frame clones here, not all; method: immunoSEQ multiplex PCR. Of about 80,000 clones in the sample, around 89% were seen once. Sequenced material: peripheral blood. All receptors derive from a woman of 80 years or more with acute or convalescent COVID-19.

The V call is TRBV4-3, the J call TRBJ2-1, with 9 bases fitting TRBD1. This CDR3 region has 18 residues. CDR1 is LGHNA, CDR2 YSLEER, per germline. Trimming removed 3 bases from V and 7 bases from J; junction bases left unmatched: 16. CDR3 sequence: CASSHPATDRGDGNEQFF. DNA of the CDR3: TGCGCCAGCAGCCATCCCGCGACCGACAGGGGGGATGGAAATGAGCAGTTCTTC.

The chain links TRBV19 to TRBJ1-5; D is possibly TRBD1 (6 bases). CDR3 length: 15 residues. V was clipped by 1 base and J by 5 bases, with 12 bases between them. The V gene's germline CDR1 is LNHDA and CDR2 SQIVND (reference sequence). For the CDR3, the DNA is TGTGCCAGTAGTATAGTCGGGGGGGCCTATCAGCCCCAGCATTTT. Amino acids: CASSIVGGAYQPQHF.

CDR3 DNA sequence: TGTGCCAGCAGCCCGAGGGGGATGGACAGCGGTTATAGCAATCAGCCCCAGCATTTT. It is translated as CASSPRGMDSGYSNQPQHF. This rearrangement joins TRBV5-5 to TRBJ1-5, with a weak D call TRBD1 (6 bases). This CDR3 has 19 amino acids. Trimming took 4 bases from V and 0 from J, leaving 23 bases between them. Germline V gives CDR1 SGHKS, CDR2 YYEKEE (reference sequence).

The gene calls are TRBV5-1 and TRBJ2-5, with a possible D match to TRBD2 (6 bases). The CDR3 loop spans 14 amino acids. V was trimmed by 0 bases and J by 5 bases, leaving 11 bases between them. The germline V gene encodes CDR1 SGHRS and CDR2 YFSETQ. For the CDR3, the DNA is TGCGCCAGCAGCTTGGGGCAGGAGGGCGAGACCCAGTACTTC. Encoded protein: CASSLGQEGETQYF.

The chain employs TRBV9 and TRBJ2-7; 10 nucleotides agree with TRBD1. The CDR3 is made up of 15 amino acids. The germline V gene has CDR1 SGDLS and CDR2 YYNGEE. The ends lost 4 bases at V and 3 bases at J; junction bases unmatched: 7. Written as DNA, the CDR3 is TGTGCCAGCAGCCCTCGGACAGGGGGTAACTACGAGCAGTACTTC. It yields the protein CASSPRTGGNYEQYF.

The J gene is TRBJ2-2, the V gene TRBV5-6; a possible D gene is TRBD1 (6 bases). Germline V gene sequence: CDR1 SGHDT, CDR2 YYEEEE. The CDR3 has 13 residues. Trimming cost V 3 bases and J 3 bases, with 6 bases left between them. Here the CDR3 DNA reads TGTGCCAGCAGCTACAGGGACACCGGGGAGCTGTTTTTT. Translation gives CASSYRDTGELFF.

The chain combines TRBV18 with TRBJ2-3; 13 bases are a match to TRBD2. The CDR3 sequence is 16 residues long. With 2 bases clipped from V and 1 base from J, the junction kept 0 bases outside the gene matches. Germline assignment: CDR1 KGHSH and CDR2 LQKENI. As DNA, the CDR3 is TGTGCCAGCTCACCAGGACTAGCGGGGGGCACAGATACGCAGTATTTT. Translation: CASSPGLAGGTDTQYF. Looking up the rest from reference TRBV18 and TRBJ2-3 gives the full variable domain: NAGVMQNPRHLVRRRGQEARLRCSPMKGHSHVYWYRQLPEEGLKFMVYLQKENIIDESGMPKERFSAEFPKEGPSILRIQQVVRGDSAAYFCASSPGLAGGTDTQYFGPGTRLTVL.

The chain is built from TRBV6-5 and TRBJ1-5, with 9 bases aligning to TRBD1. The V and J ends lost 6 bases and 7 bases, in that order; junction bases with no gene match: 10. This CDR3 comprises 15 residues. Germline assignment: CDR1 MNHEY and CDR2 SVGAGI. The CDR3 protein is CASRQTGGRSQPQHF. DNA of the CDR3: TGTGCCAGCAGGCAAACAGGGGGCAGGAGCCAGCCCCAGCATTTT.

The chain recombines TRBV2 with TRBJ2-4; 9 bases are a match to TRBD1. The germline V gene has CDR1 SNHLY and CDR2 FYNNEI. The CDR3 has 17 residues. The J segment lost 3 bases and the V segment lost 1 base, leaving 7 bases of the junction unmatched. The CDR3 spells CASSEDGGTGYKNIQYF. CDR3 bases: TGTGCCAGCAGTGAAGATGGTGGGACAGGGTACAAAAACATTCAGTACTTC.

This sequence joins TRBV6-5 and TRBJ2-1; 8 bases line up with TRBD2. J gave up 3 bases and V 2 bases, and 6 bases lay outside the gene matches. CDR1 and CDR2 (germline): MNHEY, SVGAGI. CDR3 length: 16 amino acids. DNA for the CDR3: TGTGCCAGCAGTTACCTTCCCAGCGGGAGCTACAATGAGCAGTTCTTC. Protein product: CASSYLPSGSYNEQFF.

The V gene is TRBV19, the J gene TRBJ2-7; a possible D gene is TRBD1 (6 bases). The CDR3 is 15 residues long. V gave up 6 bases and J gave up 3 bases, with 18 bases separating them. Germline-derived CDR1 and CDR2 are LNHDA and SQIVND (reference sequence). The CDR3 DNA is TGTGCCAGTAGGTGGAAATTACAGGGTGGCTACGAGCAGTACTTC. It yields the protein CASRWKLQGGYEQYF. The complete variable domain, with remaining parts taken from reference TRBV19 and TRBJ2-7, reads DGGITQSPKYLFRKEGQNVTLSCEQNLNHDAMYWYRQDPGQGLRLIYYSQIVNDFQKGDIAEGYSVSREKKESFPLTVTSAQKNPTAFYLCASRWKLQGGYEQYFGPGTRLTVT.

CDR3 DNA sequence: TGTGCCACCAGCAGAGATCCAGGCGCTCGGGCTTTCTTT. It is translated as CATSRDPGARAFF. This chain uses TRBV15 with TRBJ1-1; D remains unclear. The CDR3 has 13 amino acids. V was clipped by 0 bases and J by 11 bases, with 13 bases between them. CDR1 is LNHNV, CDR2 YYDKDF, per germline (reference sequence).

The chain joins TRBV29-1 to TRBJ2-7, with D perhaps matching TRBD2 (6 bases). CDR1 SQVTM and CDR2 ANQGSEA come from the germline V gene. The CDR3 extends over 13 amino acids. V was cut by 3 bases and J by 4 bases, with 13 bases left in between. CDR3 in DNA: TGCAGCGTTGAGGCCCCGGGGAGGTACGAGCAGTACTTC. This codes for CSVEAPGRYEQYF.

The V gene is TRBV5-6, the J gene TRBJ2-3; 8 positions match TRBD1. Per germline, CDR1 SGHDT and CDR2 YYEEEE. J was trimmed by 4 bases and V by 3 bases; bases with no gene match: 13. The length of the CDR3 is 17 residues. This CDR3 is CASSWESQGVEADTQYF. As DNA, the CDR3 is TGTGCCAGCAGCTGGGAATCACAGGGGGTCGAGGCAGATACGCAGTATTTT.

The chain couples TRBV7-9 to TRBJ1-6, with D unresolved. Germline CDR1 and CDR2: SEHNR and FQNEAQ (reference sequence). The CDR3 is made up of 15 amino acids. Trimming left V 1 base short and J 7 bases short, with 11 bases between. CDR3 bases: TGTGCCAGCAGCTTAGGGTCCGAACGGAATTCACCCCTCCACTTT. It translates to CASSLGSERNSPLHF.

The V and J genes are TRBV19 and TRBJ1-2; D gene unclear. The V gene's germline CDR1 is LNHDA and CDR2 SQIVND (reference sequence). The CDR3 runs to 11 residues. The germline V and J ends were trimmed by 6 bases and 7 bases, with 9 bases remaining between them. CDR3 DNA sequence: TGTGCCAGTAGCTCGACTATTGGCTACACCTTC. This translates into CASSSTIGYTF.

This chain connects TRBV14 to TRBJ2-3, with 8 bases identical to TRBD2. This CDR3 region has 15 residues. The V and J ends lost 1 base and 2 bases, in that order; junction bases with no gene match: 2. Germline V gene sequence: CDR1 SGHDN, CDR2 FVKESK. The CDR3 is CASSQVAGFTDTQYF. CDR3 coding DNA: TGTGCCAGCAGCCAAGTAGCGGGGTTCACAGATACGCAGTATTTT.